This record concerns one TCR beta chain sequence. This specimen belongs to a study of blood T cells in healthy people across ages. V shed 0 bases and J shed 8 bases, with 17 bases lying between them. This CDR3 is built from 15 residues. Germline CDR1 and CDR2: SGHKS and YYEKEE (reference sequence). Combining a sample-barcoded 5' primer with a J-beta primer mix, a second PCR ran for roughly 7 to 11 cycles. Each CDR3 protein is one row after TCRdb ran MiXCR on the 5' RACE reads. This table holds some 710,000 distinct CDR3 sequences, 22% found once. The J gene is TRBJ1-1, the V gene TRBV5-5; a possible D gene is TRBD1 (5 bases). The receptor's source is a man aged 70 or older in good health. The sequenced sample consisted of blood. The DNA of the CDR3 is TGTGCCAGCAGCTTGGAGACGCAGGGCTTTTCCGAAGCTTTCTTT. It translates to CASSLETQGFSEAFF. Supplemented by reference TRBV5-5 and TRBJ1-1, the full variable domain reads DAGVTQSPTHLIKTRGQQVTLRCSPISGHKSVSWYQQVLGQGPQFIFQYYEKEERGRGNFPDRFSARQFPNYSSELNVNALLLGDSALYLCASSLETQGFSEAFFGQGTRLTVV.